This record looks at one T cell receptor beta chain sequence and its context. Its specificity is not known. This sample is drawn from a study of shared clonotypes between healthy human individuals. Overall study: CD4 naive cells filled three plates per donor, CD4 memory three, CD8 naive two and CD8 memory one. Study-wide results and limits: Relative to their counterparts shared across all four donors, non-shared clonotypes exhibited diminished generation probabilities.

Trimming shortened V by 4 bases and J by 5 bases, and 6 bases separated the two germline ends. This CDR3 has 11 amino acids. CDR1 is DFQATT, CDR2 SNEGSKA, per germline (reference sequence). Sequencing used immunoSEQ multiplex PCR; TCRdb keeps in-frame clones, though not all of them. The sample shows a few million clones, around 93% of them seen only once. The sample comprised naive CD4+ T cells from PBMCs. The subset was: CD45RA+ positively selected. The receptor was isolated from a man between 18 and 29 years old in good health. Some clones in this sample may be carry-over from other donors' samples. The chain is built from TRBV20-1 and TRBJ2-1; D uncertain. CDR3 sequence (DNA): TGCAGTGCTAAGGCCAACAATGAGCAGTTCTTC. Its protein is CSAKANNEQFF.